Listed here are 19 T cell receptor beta chains from one sample, sequenced in a study of T cell responses to AZD1222 COVID-19 vaccine. Data came from immunoSEQ multiplex PCR; TCRdb stores just in-frame clones and leaves some out. The repertoire has 100,000 to 150,000 clones, just under 95% of them found once; the top ten carry 1% to 1.3%. The material was peripheral blood, obtained 28 days after the second AZD1222 dose. These receptors were obtained from an adult who received the AZD1222 COVID-19 vaccine.

The chain has TRBV7-8 and TRBJ1-4, with D uncertain. V was trimmed by 1 base and J by 4 bases, leaving 10 bases between them. The germline V gene has CDR1 SGHVS and CDR2 FQNEAQ. CDR3 length equals 15 residues. The CDR3 sequence is CASSLVSTVNEKLFF. The CDR3 bases are TGTGCCAGCAGCTTAGTTAGCACGGTTAATGAAAAACTGTTTTTT.

This chain connects TRBV18 to TRBJ1-1; D is undetermined. Germline V gives CDR1 KGHSH, CDR2 LQKENI. The CDR3 is 14 amino acids. V lost 3 bases to trimming and J lost 1 base, with 9 bases between them. Here the CDR3 reads CASSPNPGNTEAFF. CDR3 sequence (DNA): TGTGCCAGCTCACCCAATCCCGGGAACACTGAAGCTTTCTTT.

This CDR3 reads CASSSTGNSNQPQHF. CDR3 in DNA: TGTGCCAGCAGCTCGACAGGGAATAGCAATCAGCCCCAGCATTTT. The rearrangement links TRBV7-9 to TRBJ1-5; 7 positions agree with TRBD1. From germline, CDR1 is SEHNR and CDR2 FQNEAQ (reference sequence). After removal of 4 bases from V and 0 bases from J, the junction contained 3 bases not matched to a gene. This CDR3 region has 15 residues.

The chain joins TRBV19 to TRBJ2-7; maybe TRBD2 (6 bases). Deletions cut 8 bases from V and 5 bases from J, with 16 bases between. The V gene's germline CDR1 is LNHDA and CDR2 SQIVND (reference sequence). The CDR3 has 13 residues. The CDR3, as DNA: TGTGCCAGTCGGGGACTTATTCGGGACGAGCAGTACTTC. This codes for CASRGLIRDEQYF.

The CDR3 protein is CASSLGGTVFGDGYTF. In nucleotides, the CDR3 is TGTGCCAGCAGCTTAGGGGGGACGGTGTTCGGGGATGGCTACACCTTC. V gene TRBV7-2 combines with J gene TRBJ1-2; maybe TRBD1 (5 bases). Germline V gives CDR1 SGHTA, CDR2 FQGNSA. The CDR3 is made up of 16 amino acids. Trimming cost V 1 base and J 6 bases, with 18 bases left between them.

V gene TRBV10-1 combines with J gene TRBJ2-7; the D is unclear. V was shortened by 5 bases and J by 5 bases, with 16 bases between the two germline ends. This CDR3 has 14 amino acids. Germline-derived CDR1 and CDR2 are WNHNN and SYGVQD (reference sequence). CDR3 in amino acids: CASSMGCRRNEQYF. CDR3 DNA sequence: TGCGCCAGCAGTATGGGGTGTAGGCGCAACGAGCAGTACTTC.

V and J are TRBV11-3 and TRBJ1-1; 9 nucleotides agree with TRBD1. V lost 7 bases to trimming and J lost 1 base; unmatched junction nucleotides: 13. The CDR3 covers 17 residues. Germline lookup yields CDR1 SGHNT and CDR2 YENEEA. The CDR3 is CASIGPTGGDGNTEAFF. CDR3 DNA: TGTGCCAGCATAGGTCCTACAGGGGGCGATGGGAACACTGAAGCTTTCTTT. The variable domain in full, completed from reference TRBV11-3 and TRBJ1-1, reads EAGVVQSPRYKIIEKKQPVAFWCNPISGHNTLYWYLQNLGQGPELLIRYENEEAVDDSQLPKDRFSAERLKGVDSTLKIQPAELGDSAVYLCASIGPTGGDGNTEAFFGQGTRLTVV.

The V call is TRBV7-2, the J call TRBJ1-2; D possibly corresponds to TRBD1 (5 bases). V was clipped by 2 bases and J by 0 bases, with 10 bases between them. The CDR3 has 15 residues. Germline values: CDR1 SGHTA, CDR2 FQGNSA. DNA for the CDR3: TGTGCCAGCAGCTTAAAGGCAGGGCCTAACTATGGCTACACCTTC. Translating it yields CASSLKAGPNYGYTF.

This clone was seen a single time. This chain links TRBV9 with TRBJ1-3; D possibly corresponds to TRBD1 (6 bases). The CDR3 sequence is 14 residues long. Trimming stripped 0 bases from V and 2 bases from J, with 6 bases between. Per the germline V gene, CDR1 is SGDLS and CDR2 is YYNGEE. CDR3 amino acids: CASSVAGAGNTIYF. The CDR3 coding sequence is TGTGCCAGCAGCGTAGCAGGGGCTGGAAACACCATATATTTT.

This clone has just one count. The chain links TRBV9 to TRBJ2-1, with TRBD2 matching over 7 bases. Germline lookup yields CDR1 SGDLS and CDR2 YYNGEE. There are 16 residues in the CDR3. With V trimmed by 0 bases and J by 0 bases, 3 bases remained unmatched. The CDR3 DNA reads TGTGCCAGCAGCGTAGATGGCGGGAGCTCCTACAATGAGCAGTTCTTC. Residues: CASSVDGGSSYNEQFF.

The V call is TRBV7-2, the J call TRBJ2-3; no clear D. V shed 5 bases and J shed 5 bases, with 5 bases lying between them. Germline V gene lookup returns CDR1 SGHTA and CDR2 FQGNSA. CDR3 length: 11 residues. Written as DNA, the CDR3 is TGTGCCAGCAGCGCAATAGATACGCAGTATTTT. It translates to CASSAIDTQYF.

This clone was counted a single time. This chain uses TRBV6-6 with TRBJ1-1; D might be TRBD1 (5 bases). From germline, CDR1 is MNHNY and CDR2 SVGAGI (reference sequence). V was pared by 2 bases and J by 4 bases, with 11 bases between. This CDR3 region has 14 residues. The CDR3 DNA is TGTGCCAGCAGTTACCTACAGGACCGCACTGAAGCTTTCTTT. This gives the protein CASSYLQDRTEAFF.

This rearrangement joins TRBV6-5 to TRBJ1-1; tentatively, D is TRBD1 (5 bases). Germline V CDR1 and CDR2: MNHEY, SVGAGI. The CDR3 length is 14 residues. The V gene lost 0 bases and the J gene lost 3 bases, with 8 bases spanning the gap. CDR3 region: CASSYSGGDTEAFF. DNA of the CDR3: TGTGCCAGCAGTTACTCGGGGGGGGACACTGAAGCTTTCTTT.

The chain carries TRBV7-3 and TRBJ1-1; tentatively, D is TRBD1 (5 bases). The CDR3 covers 13 residues. Germline CDR1 SGHTA, CDR2 FQGTGA. Trimming cost V 6 bases and J 3 bases, with 11 bases left between them. The CDR3 region is CASRRQLDTEAFF. CDR3 nucleotide sequence: TGTGCCAGCAGGAGACAGCTGGACACTGAAGCTTTCTTT.

This chain connects TRBV7-2 to TRBJ2-3; D is unresolved. The CDR3 is 13 residues long. V was shortened by 1 base and J by 2 bases, with 4 bases between the two germline ends. Germline V lookup: CDR1 SGHTA, CDR2 FQGNSA. The CDR3 coding sequence is TGTGCCAGCAGCTTAGGACACACAGATACGCAGTATTTT. Its protein product is CASSLGHTDTQYF.

The CDR3 DNA reads TGTGCCAGCACCTACCAGGGGGCAAATGAGCAGTTCTTC. Its protein product is CASTYQGANEQFF. This sequence joins TRBV3-1 (or the pseudogene TRBV3-2) and TRBJ2-1; TRBD1 matches 8 bases. Losses at the gene ends were 7 bases for V and 7 bases for J; bases not matched to a gene: 6. This CDR3 has 13 residues. CDR1 LGHDT and CDR2 YNNKEL come from the germline V gene (reference sequence).

The rearrangement joins TRBV6-5 to TRBJ2-2; unclear D gene. V was clipped by 0 bases and J by 3 bases, with 8 bases between them. The CDR3 totals 15 residues. CDR1 is MNHEY and CDR2 is SVGAGI in the germline V gene. CDR3 in amino acids: CASSYSTGDTGELFF. The CDR3 DNA reads as TGTGCCAGCAGTTACTCGACTGGGGACACCGGGGAGCTGTTTTTT.

The CDR3: CASSPGLAGVDEQFF. The CDR3 nucleotides read TGTGCCAGTAGTCCCGGACTAGCGGGGGTGGATGAGCAGTTCTTC. The chain employs TRBV19 and TRBJ2-1, with 13 bases lining up with TRBD2. Germline-derived CDR1 and CDR2 are LNHDA and SQIVND (reference sequence). This CDR3 region has 15 residues. Unmatched junction bases numbered 6, after V lost 5 bases and J lost 8 bases.

Only one count was recorded for this clone. The chain uses TRBV3-1 (or the pseudogene TRBV3-2) and TRBJ1-3, with D perhaps matching TRBD1 (5 bases). CDR1 and CDR2 (germline): LGHDT, YNNKEL (reference sequence). V lost 4 bases to trimming and J lost 3 bases, with 16 bases between them. CDR3 length: 16 amino acids. The CDR3 loop reads CASSLSGTPSGNTIYF. CDR3 bases: TGTGCCAGCAGCCTCTCCGGGACTCCCAGTGGAAACACCATATATTTT.